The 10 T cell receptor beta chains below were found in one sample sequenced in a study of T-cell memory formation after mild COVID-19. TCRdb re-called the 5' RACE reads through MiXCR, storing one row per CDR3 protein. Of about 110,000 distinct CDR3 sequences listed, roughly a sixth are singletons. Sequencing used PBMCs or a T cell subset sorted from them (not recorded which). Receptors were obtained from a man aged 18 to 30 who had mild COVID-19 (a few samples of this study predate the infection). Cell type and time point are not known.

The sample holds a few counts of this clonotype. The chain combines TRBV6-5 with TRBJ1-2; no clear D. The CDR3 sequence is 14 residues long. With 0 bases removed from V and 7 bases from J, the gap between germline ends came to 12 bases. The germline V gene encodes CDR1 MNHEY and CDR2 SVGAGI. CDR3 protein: CASSYSNHNGGYTF. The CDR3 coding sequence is TGTGCCAGCAGTTACTCGAACCACAATGGTGGCTACACCTTC.

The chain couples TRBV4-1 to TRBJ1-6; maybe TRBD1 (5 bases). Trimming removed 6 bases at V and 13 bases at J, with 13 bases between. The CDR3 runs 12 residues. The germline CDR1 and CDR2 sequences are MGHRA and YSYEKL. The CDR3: CASSLDRSPLHF. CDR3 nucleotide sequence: TGCGCCAGCAGTCTTGACAGATCCCCCCTCCACTTT.

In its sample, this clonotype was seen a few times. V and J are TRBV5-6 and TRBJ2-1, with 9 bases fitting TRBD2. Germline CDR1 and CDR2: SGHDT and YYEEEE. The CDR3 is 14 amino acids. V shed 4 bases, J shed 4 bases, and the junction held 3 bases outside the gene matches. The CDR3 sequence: CASSPLAGYNEQFF. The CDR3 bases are TGTGCCAGCAGCCCTCTAGCGGGGTACAATGAGCAGTTCTTC.

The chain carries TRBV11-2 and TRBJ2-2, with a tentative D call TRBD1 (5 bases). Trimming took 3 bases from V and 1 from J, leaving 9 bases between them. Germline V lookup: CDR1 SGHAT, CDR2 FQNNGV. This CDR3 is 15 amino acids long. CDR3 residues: CASSFLQGNTGELFF. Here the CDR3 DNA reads TGTGCCAGCAGCTTTCTCCAGGGGAACACCGGGGAGCTGTTTTTT.

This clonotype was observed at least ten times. CDR3 protein: CSVEALSSGLGQYF. DNA for the CDR3: TGCAGCGTTGAAGCGTTGTCTAGCGGGCTGGGCCAGTACTTC. The chain employs TRBV29-1 and TRBJ2-5; 8 bases agree with TRBD2. The trim removed 1 base at V and 10 bases at J, leaving 11 bases unmatched. Germline V gene sequence: CDR1 SQVTM, CDR2 ANQGSEA. This CDR3 has 14 residues.

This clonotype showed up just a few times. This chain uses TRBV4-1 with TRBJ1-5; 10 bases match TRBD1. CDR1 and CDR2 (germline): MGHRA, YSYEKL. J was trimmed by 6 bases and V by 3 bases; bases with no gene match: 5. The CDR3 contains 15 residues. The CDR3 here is CASSHQTGGRQPQHF. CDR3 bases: TGCGCCAGCAGCCACCAGACAGGGGGCCGTCAGCCCCAGCATTTT.

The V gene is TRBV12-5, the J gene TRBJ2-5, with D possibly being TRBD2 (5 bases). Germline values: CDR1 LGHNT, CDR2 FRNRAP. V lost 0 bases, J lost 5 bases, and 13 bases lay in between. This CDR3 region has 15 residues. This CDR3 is CASGLVRGSQETQYF. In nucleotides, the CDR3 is TGTGCTAGTGGTTTGGTACGAGGGTCCCAGGAGACCCAGTACTTC.

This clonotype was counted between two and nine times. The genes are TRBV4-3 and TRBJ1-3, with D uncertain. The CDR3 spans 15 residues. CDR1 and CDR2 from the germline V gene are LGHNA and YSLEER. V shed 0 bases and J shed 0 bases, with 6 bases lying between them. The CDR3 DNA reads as TGCGCCAGCAGCCAAGAATCCCGCTCTGGAAACACCATATATTTT. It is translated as CASSQESRSGNTIYF.

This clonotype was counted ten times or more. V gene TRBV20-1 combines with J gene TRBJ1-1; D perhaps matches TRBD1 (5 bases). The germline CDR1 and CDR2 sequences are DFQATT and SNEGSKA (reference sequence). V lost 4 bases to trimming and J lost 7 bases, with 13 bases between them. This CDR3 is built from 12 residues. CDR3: CSATDTPFEAFF. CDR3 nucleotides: TGCAGTGCTACGGACACCCCTTTTGAAGCTTTCTTT.

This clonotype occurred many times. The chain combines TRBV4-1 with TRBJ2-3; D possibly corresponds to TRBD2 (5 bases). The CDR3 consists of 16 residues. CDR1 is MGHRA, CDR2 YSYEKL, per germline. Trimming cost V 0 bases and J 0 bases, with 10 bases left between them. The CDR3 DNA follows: TGCGCCAGCAGCCAAGAACAGCGGCCAAGCACAGATACGCAGTATTTT. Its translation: CASSQEQRPSTDTQYF.